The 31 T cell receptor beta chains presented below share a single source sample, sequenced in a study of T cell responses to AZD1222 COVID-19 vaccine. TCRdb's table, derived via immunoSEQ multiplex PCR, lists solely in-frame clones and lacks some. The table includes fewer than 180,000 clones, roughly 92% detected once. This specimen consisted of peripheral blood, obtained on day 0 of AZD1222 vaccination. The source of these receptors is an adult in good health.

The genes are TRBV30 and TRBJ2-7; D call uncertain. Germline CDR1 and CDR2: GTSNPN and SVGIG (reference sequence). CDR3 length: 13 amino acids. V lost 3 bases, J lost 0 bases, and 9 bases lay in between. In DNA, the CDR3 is TGTGCCTGGAGGCCCTTTAGCTCCTACGAGCAGTACGTC. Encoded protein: CAWRPFSSYEQYV.

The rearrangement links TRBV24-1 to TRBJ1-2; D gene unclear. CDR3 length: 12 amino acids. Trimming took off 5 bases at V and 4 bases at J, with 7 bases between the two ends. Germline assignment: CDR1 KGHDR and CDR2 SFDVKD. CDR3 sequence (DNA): TGTGCCACCAGTGGGCCAACCTATGGCTACACCTTC. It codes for CATSGPTYGYTF.

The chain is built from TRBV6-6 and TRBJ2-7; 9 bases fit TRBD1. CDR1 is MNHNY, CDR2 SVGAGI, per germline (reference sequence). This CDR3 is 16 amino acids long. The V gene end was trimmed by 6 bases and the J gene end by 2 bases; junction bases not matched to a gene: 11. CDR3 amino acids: CASRPSPGQGPYEQYV. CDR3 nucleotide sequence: TGTGCCAGCAGACCTTCTCCGGGACAGGGCCCCTACGAGCAGTACGTC.

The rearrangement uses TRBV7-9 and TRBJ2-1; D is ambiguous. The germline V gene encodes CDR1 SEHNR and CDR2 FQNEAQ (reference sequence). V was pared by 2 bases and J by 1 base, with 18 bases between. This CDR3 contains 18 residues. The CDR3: CASSLPGTSTGSYNEQFF. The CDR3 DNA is TGTGCCAGCAGCTTACCTGGAACATCGACTGGATCCTACAATGAGCAGTTCTTC.

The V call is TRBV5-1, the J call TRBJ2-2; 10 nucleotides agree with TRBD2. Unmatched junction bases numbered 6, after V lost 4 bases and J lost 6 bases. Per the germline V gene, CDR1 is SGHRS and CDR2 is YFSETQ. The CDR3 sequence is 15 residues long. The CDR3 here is CASSDRAGGPGELFF. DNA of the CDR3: TGCGCCAGCAGCGACCGAGCGGGGGGGCCCGGGGAGCTGTTTTTT.

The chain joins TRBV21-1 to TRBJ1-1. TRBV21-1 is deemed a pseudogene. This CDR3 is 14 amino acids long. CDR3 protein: CASSKGTDNTEAFF. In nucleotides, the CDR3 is TGTGCCAGCAGCAAAGGTACGGACAACACTGAAGCTTTCTTT.

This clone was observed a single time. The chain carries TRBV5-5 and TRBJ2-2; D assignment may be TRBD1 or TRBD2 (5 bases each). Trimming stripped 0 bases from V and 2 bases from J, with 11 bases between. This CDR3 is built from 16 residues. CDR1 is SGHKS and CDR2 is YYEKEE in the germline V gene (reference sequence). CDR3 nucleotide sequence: TGTGCCAGCAGCTTGGGTGGGACGAGTAACACCGGGGAGCTGTTTTTT. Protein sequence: CASSLGGTSNTGELFF.

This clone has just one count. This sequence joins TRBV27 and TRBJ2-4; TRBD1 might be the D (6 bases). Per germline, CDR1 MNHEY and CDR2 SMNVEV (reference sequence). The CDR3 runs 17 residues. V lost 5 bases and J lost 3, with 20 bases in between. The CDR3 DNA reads TGTGCCAGCAGTCCATCTGCGACAGGCCGAGTCAAAAACATTCAGTACTTC. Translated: CASSPSATGRVKNIQYF.

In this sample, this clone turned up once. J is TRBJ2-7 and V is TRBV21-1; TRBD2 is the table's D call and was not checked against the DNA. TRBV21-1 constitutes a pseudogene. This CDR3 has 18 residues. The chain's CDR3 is CASSKASLAGRGSDEQYV. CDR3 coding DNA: TGTGCCAGCAGCAAAGCATCCCTAGCGGGAAGGGGGTCGGACGAGCAGTACGTC.

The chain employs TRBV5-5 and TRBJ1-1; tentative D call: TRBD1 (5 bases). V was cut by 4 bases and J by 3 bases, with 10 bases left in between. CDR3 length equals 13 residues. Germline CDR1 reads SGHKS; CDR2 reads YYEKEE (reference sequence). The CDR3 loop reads CASSVQVYTEAFF. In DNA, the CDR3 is TGTGCCAGCAGCGTACAGGTGTACACTGAAGCTTTCTTT.

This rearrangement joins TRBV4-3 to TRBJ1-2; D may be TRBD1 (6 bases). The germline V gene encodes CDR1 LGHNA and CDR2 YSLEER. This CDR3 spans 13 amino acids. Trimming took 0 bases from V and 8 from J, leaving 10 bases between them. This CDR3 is CASSQDYQGGYTF. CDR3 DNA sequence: TGCGCCAGCAGCCAAGACTACCAGGGGGGCTACACCTTC.

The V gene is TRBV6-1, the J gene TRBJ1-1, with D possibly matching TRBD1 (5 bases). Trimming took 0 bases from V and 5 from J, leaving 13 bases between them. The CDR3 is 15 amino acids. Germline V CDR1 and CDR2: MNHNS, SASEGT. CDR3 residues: CASSEAPSGITEAFF. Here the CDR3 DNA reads TGTGCCAGCAGTGAAGCCCCGTCAGGGATAACTGAAGCTTTCTTT.

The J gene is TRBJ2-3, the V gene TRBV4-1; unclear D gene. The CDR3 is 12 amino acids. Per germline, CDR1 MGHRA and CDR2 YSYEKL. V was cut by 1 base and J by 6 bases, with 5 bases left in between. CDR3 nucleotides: TGCGCCAGCAGCCAAGTACCCGATACGCAGTATTTT. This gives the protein CASSQVPDTQYF.

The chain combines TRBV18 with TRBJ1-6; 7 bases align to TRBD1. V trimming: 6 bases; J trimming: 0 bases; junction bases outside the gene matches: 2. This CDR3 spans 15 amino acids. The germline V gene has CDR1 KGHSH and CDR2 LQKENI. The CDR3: CASSRDSSYNSPLHF. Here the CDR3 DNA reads TGTGCCAGCTCCCGGGACAGCTCCTATAATTCACCCCTCCACTTT. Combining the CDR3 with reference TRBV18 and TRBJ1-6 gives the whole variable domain NAGVMQNPRHLVRRRGQEARLRCSPMKGHSHVYWYRQLPEEGLKFMVYLQKENIIDESGMPKERFSAEFPKEGPSILRIQQVVRGDSAAYFCASSRDSSYNSPLHFGNGTRLTVT.

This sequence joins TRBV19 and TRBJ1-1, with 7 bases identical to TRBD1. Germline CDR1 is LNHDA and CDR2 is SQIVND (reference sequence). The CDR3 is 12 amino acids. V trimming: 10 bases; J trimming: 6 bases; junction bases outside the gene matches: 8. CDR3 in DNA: TGTGCCACCCGGGACAGTTTAGCTGAAGCTTTCTTT. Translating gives CATRDSLAEAFF.

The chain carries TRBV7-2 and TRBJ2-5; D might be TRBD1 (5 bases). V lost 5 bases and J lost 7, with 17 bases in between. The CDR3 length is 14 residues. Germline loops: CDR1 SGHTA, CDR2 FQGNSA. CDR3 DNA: TGTGCCAGCAGCGAACGACAGCCCCCGGGGACCCAGTACTTC. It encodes CASSERQPPGTQYF.

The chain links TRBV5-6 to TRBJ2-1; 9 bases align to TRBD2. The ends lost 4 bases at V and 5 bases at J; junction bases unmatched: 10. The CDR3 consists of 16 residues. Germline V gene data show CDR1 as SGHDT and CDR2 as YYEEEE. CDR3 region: CASSRPLAGSDNEQFF. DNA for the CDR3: TGTGCCAGCAGCCGCCCTCTAGCGGGGTCCGACAATGAGCAGTTCTTC.

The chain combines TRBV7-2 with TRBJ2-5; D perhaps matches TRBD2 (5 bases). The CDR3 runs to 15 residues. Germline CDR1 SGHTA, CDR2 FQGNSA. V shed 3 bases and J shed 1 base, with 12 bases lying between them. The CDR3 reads CASSLIRGPQETQYF. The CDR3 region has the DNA TGTGCCAGCAGCTTGATCCGGGGTCCCCAAGAGACCCAGTACTTC.

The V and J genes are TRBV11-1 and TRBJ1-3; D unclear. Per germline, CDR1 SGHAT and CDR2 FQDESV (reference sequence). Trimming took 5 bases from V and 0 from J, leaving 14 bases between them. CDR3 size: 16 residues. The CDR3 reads CASSPDGFASGNTIYF. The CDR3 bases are TGTGCCAGCAGCCCAGACGGGTTTGCCTCTGGAAACACCATATATTTT.

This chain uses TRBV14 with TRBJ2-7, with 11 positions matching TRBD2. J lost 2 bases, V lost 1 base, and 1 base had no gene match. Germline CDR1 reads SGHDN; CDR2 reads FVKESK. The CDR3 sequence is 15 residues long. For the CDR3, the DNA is TGTGCCAGCAGCCAAGGACTAGCGGGGCCCTACGAGCAGTACGTC. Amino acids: CASSQGLAGPYEQYV.

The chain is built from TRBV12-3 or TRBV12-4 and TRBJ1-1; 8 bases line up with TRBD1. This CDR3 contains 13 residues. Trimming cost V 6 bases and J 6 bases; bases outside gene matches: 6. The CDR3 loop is CASSKTGDPEAFF. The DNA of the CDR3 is TGTGCCAGCAGCAAGACAGGGGACCCTGAAGCTTTCTTT.

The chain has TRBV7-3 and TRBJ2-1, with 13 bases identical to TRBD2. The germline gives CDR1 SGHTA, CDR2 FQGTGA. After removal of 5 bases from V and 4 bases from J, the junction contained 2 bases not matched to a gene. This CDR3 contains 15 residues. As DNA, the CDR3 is TGTGCCAGCAGCACTAGCGGGAGGGCATACAATGAGCAGTTCTTC. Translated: CASSTSGRAYNEQFF.

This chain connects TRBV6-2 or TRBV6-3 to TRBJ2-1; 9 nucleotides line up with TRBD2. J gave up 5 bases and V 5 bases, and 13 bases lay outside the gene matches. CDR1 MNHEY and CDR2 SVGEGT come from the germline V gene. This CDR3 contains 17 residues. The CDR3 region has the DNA TGTGCCAGCAGTAGCTCTAGCGGGATAACTAACCACAATGAGCAGTTCTTC. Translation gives CASSSSSGITNHNEQFF.

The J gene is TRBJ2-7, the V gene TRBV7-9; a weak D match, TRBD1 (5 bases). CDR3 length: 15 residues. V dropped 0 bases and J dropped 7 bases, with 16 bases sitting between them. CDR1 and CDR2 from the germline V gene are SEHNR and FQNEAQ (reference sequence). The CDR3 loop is CASSLASPASGEQYV. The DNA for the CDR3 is TGTGCCAGCAGCTTAGCATCGCCAGCCTCAGGGGAGCAGTACGTC.

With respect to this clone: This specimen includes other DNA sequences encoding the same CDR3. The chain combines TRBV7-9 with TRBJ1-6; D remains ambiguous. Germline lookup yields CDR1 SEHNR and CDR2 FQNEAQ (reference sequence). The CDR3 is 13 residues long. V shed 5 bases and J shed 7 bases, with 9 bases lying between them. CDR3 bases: TGTGCCAGCAGCCTGGGTTTAAATTCACCCCTCCACTTT. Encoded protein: CASSLGLNSPLHF.

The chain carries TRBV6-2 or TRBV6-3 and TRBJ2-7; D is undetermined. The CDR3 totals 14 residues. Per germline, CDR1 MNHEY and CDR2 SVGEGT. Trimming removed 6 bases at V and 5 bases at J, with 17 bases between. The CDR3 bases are TGTGCCAGCAGCCTGAAGGCCGAGATGGACGAGCAGTACGTC. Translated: CASSLKAEMDEQYV.

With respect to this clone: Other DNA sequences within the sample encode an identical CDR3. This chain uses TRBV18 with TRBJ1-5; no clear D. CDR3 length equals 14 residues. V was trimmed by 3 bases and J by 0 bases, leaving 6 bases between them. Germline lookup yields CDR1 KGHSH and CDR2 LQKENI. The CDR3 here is CASSPPNSNQPQHF. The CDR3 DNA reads TGTGCCAGCTCACCCCCCAATAGCAATCAGCCCCAGCATTTT. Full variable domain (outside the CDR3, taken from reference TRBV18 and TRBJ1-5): NAGVMQNPRHLVRRRGQEARLRCSPMKGHSHVYWYRQLPEEGLKFMVYLQKENIIDESGMPKERFSAEFPKEGPSILRIQQVVRGDSAAYFCASSPPNSNQPQHFGDGTRLSIL.

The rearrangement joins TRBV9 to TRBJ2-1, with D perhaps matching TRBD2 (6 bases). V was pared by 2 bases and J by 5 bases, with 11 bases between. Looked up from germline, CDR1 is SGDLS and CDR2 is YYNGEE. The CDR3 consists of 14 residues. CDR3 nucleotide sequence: TGTGCCAGCAGCGTTTCTGCGGGGAACAATGAGCAGTTCTTC. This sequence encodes CASSVSAGNNEQFF. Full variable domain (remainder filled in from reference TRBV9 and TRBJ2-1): DSGVTQTPKHLITATGQRVTLRCSPRSGDLSVYWYQQSLDQGLQFLIQYYNGEERAKGNILERFSAQQFPDLHSELNLSSLELGDSALYFCASSVSAGNNEQFFGPGTRLTVL.

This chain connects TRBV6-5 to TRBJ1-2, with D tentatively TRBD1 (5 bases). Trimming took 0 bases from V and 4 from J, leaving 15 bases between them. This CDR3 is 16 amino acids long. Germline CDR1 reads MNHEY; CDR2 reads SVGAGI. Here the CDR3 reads CASSYSAGMSLYGYTF. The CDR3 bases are TGTGCCAGCAGTTACTCGGCAGGGATGTCCCTCTATGGCTACACCTTC.

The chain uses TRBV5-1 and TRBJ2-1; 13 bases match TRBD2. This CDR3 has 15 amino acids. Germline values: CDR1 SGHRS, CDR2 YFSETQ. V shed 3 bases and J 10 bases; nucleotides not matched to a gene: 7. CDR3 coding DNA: TGCGCCAGCAGCTCCGGACTAGCGGGAGTAAAGGAGCAGTTCTTC. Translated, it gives CASSSGLAGVKEQFF. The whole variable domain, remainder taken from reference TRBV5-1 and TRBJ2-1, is KAGVTQTPRYLIKTRGQQVTLSCSPISGHRSVSWYQQTPGQGLQFLFEYFSETQRNKGNFPGRFSGRQFSNSRSEMNVSTLELGDSALYLCASSSGLAGVKEQFFGPGTRLTVL.

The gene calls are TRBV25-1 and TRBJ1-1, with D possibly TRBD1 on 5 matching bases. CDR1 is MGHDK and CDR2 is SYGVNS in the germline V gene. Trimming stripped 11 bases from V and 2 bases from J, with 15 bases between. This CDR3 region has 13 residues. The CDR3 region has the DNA TGTGCCTCGGGGCAGGCGGAAAACACTGAAGCTTTCTTT. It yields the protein CASGQAENTEAFF.